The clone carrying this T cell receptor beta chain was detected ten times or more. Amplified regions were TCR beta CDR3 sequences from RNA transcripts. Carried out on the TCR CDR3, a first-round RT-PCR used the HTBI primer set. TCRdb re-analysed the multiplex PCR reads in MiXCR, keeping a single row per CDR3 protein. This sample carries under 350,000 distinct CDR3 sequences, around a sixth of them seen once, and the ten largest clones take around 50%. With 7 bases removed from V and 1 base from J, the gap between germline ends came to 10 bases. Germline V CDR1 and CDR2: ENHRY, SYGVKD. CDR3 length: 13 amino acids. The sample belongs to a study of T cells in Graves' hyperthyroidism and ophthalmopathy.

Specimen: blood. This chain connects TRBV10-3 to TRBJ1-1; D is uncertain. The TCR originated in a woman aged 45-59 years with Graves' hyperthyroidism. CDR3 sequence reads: CAIKSLKNTEAFF. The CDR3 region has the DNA TGTGCCATCAAGAGCCTTAAGAACACTGAAGCTTTCTTT.